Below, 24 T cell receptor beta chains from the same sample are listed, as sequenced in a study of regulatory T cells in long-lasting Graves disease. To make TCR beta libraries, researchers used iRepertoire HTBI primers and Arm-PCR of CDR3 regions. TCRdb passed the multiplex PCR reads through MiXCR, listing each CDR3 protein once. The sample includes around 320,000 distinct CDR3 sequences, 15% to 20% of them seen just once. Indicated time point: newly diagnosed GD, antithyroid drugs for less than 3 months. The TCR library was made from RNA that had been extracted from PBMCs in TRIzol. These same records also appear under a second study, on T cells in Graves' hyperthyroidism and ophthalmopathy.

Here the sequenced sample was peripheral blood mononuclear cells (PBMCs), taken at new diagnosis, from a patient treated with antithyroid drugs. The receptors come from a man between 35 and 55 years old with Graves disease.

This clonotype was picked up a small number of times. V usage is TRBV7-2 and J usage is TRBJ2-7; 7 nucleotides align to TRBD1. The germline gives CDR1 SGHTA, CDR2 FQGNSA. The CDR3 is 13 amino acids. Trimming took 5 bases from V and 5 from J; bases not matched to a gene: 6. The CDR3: CASSLTGYNEQYF. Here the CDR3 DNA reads TGTGCCAGCAGCCTGACAGGGTATAACGAGCAGTACTTC.

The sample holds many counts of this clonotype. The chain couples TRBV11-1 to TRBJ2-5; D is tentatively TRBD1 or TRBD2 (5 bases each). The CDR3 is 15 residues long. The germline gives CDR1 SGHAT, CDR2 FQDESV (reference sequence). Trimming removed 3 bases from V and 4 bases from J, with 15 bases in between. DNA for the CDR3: TGTGCCAGCAGCTTGCCTATGGGACCCACAGAGACCCAGTACTTC. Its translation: CASSLPMGPTETQYF.

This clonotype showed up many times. CDR3 protein: CAWNGGNFITEAFF. For the CDR3, the DNA is TGTGCCTGGAATGGCGGGAATTTTATAACTGAAGCTTTCTTT. The genes are TRBV30 and TRBJ1-1; the D is unclear. Trimming stripped 4 bases from V and 5 bases from J, with 17 bases between. Germline V gives CDR1 GTSNPN, CDR2 SVGIG (reference sequence). The CDR3 has 14 amino acids.

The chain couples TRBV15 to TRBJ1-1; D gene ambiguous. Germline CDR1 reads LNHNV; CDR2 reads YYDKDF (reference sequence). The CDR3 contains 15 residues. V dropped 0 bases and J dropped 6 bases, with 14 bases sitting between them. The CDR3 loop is CATSREAHGASEAFF. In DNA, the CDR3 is TGTGCCACCAGCAGAGAGGCGCACGGAGCCTCTGAAGCTTTCTTT.

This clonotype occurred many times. The CDR3 sequence: CASSDPNTEAFF. In DNA, the CDR3 is TGTGCCAGCAGCGACCCGAACACTGAAGCTTTCTTT. The chain couples TRBV6-1 to TRBJ1-1, with no clear D. This CDR3 is 12 amino acids long. Germline V gene lookup returns CDR1 MNHNS and CDR2 SASEGT. The V and J ends lost 6 bases and 1 base respectively, with 6 bases between them.

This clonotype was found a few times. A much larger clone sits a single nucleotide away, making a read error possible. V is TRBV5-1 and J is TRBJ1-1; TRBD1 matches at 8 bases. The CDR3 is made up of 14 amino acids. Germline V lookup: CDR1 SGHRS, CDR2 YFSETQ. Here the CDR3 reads CASGFSGGRVAAFF. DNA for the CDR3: TGCGCCAGCGGCTTTTCAGGGGGCCGAGTCGCAGCTTTCTTT.

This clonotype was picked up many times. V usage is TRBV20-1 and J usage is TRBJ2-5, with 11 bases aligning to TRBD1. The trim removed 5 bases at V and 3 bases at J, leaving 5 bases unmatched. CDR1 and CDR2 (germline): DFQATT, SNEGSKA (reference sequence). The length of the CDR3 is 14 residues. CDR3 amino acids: CSAGRTGGEETQYF. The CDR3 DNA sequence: TGCAGTGCTGGTCGGACAGGGGGCGAAGAGACCCAGTACTTC.

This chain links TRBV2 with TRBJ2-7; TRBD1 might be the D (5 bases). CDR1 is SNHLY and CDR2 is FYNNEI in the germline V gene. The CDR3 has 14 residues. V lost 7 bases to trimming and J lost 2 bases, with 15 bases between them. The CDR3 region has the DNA TGTGCCAGCATGATTTGGCAGGGTCCCTACGAGCAGTACTTC. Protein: CASMIWQGPYEQYF. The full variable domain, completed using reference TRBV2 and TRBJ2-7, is EPEVTQTPSHQVTQMGQEVILRCVPISNHLYFYWYRQILGQKVEFLVSFYNNEISEKSEIFDDQFSVERPDGSNFTLKIRSTKLEDSAMYFCASMIWQGPYEQYFGPGTRLTVT.

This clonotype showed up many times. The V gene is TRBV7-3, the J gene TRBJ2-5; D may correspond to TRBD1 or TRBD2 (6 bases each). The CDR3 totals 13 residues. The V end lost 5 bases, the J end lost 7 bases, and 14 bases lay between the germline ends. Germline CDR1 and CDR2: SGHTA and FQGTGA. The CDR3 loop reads CASSETGGRTQYF. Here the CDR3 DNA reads TGTGCCAGCAGCGAGACTGGGGGGCGGACCCAGTACTTC.

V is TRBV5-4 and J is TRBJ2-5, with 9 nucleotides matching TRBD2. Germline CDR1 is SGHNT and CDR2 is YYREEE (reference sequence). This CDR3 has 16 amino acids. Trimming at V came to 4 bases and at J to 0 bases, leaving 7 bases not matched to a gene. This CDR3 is CASSGGAGGYQETQYF. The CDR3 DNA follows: TGTGCCAGCAGCGGAGGGGCGGGGGGGTACCAAGAGACCCAGTACTTC.

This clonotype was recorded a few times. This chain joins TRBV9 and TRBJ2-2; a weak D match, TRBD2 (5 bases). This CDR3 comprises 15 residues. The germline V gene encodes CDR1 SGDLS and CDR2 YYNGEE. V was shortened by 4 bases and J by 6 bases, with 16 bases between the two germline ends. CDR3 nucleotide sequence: TGTGCCAGCAGCCCCCGGACTTCGGCCGCCGGGGAGCTGTTTTTT. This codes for CASSPRTSAAGELFF. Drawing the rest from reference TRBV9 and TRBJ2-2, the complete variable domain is DSGVTQTPKHLITATGQRVTLRCSPRSGDLSVYWYQQSLDQGLQFLIQYYNGEERAKGNILERFSAQQFPDLHSELNLSSLELGDSALYFCASSPRTSAAGELFFGEGSRLTVL.

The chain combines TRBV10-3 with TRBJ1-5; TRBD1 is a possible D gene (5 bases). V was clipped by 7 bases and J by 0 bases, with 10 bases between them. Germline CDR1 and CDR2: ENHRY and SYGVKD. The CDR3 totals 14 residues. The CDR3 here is CAIKADNSNQPQHF. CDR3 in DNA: TGTGCCATCAAAGCGGACAATAGCAATCAGCCCCAGCATTTT.

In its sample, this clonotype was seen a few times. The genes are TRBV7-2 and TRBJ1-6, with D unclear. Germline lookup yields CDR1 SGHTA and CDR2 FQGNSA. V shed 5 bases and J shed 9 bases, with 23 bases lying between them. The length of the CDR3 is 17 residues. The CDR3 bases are TGTGCCAGCAGCGCGAATGGGAGACCCGCTGGGTCTTCACCCCTCCACTTT. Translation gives CASSANGRPAGSSPLHF.

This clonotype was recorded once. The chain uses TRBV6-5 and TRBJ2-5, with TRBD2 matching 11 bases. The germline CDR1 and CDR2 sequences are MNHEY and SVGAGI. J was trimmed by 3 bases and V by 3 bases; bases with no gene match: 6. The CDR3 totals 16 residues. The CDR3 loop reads CASSYLLAGGKETQYF. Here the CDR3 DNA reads TGTGCCAGCAGTTATTTGCTAGCGGGGGGTAAAGAGACCCAGTACTTC.

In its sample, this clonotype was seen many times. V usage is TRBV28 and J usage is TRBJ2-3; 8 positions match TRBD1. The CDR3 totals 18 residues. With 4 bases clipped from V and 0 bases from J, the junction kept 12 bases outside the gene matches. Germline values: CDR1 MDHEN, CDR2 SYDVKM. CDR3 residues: CASSSAGTGTLSTDTQYF. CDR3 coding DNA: TGTGCCAGCAGTTCCGCCGGGACAGGCACCCTTAGCACAGATACGCAGTATTTT.

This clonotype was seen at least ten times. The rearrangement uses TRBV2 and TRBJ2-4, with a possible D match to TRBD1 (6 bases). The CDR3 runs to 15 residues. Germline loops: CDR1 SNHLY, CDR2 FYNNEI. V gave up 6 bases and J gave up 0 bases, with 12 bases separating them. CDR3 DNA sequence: TGTGCCAGCAGGTTCAGGGGAGTAGCCAAAAACATTCAGTACTTC. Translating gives CASRFRGVAKNIQYF.

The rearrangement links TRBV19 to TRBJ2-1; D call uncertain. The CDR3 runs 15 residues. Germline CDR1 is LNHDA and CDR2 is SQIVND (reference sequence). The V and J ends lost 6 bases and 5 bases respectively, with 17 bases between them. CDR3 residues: CASRPWGSLNNEQFF. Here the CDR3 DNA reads TGTGCCAGTAGACCCTGGGGTTCCCTTAACAATGAGCAGTTCTTC.

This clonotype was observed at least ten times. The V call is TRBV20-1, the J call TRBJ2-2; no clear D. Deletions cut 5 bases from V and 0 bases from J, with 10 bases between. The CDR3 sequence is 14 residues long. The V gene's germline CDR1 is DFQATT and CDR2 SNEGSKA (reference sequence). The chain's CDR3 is CSAPEGTNTGELFF. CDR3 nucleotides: TGCAGTGCTCCCGAAGGCACGAACACCGGGGAGCTGTTTTTT.

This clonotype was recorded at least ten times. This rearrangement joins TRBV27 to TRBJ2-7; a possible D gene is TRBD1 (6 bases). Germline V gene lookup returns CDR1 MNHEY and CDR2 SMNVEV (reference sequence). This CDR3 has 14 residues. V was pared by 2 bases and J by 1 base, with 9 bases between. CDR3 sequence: CASSLIGQSYEQYF. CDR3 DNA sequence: TGTGCCAGCAGTTTAATTGGACAGTCCTACGAGCAGTACTTC.

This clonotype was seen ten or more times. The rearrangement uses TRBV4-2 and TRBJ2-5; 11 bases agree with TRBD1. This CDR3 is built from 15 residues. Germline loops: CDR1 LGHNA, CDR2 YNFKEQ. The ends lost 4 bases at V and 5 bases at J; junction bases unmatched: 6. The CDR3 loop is CASSRGQGAEETQYF. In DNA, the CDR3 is TGTGCCAGCAGCCGTGGACAGGGGGCTGAGGAGACCCAGTACTTC.

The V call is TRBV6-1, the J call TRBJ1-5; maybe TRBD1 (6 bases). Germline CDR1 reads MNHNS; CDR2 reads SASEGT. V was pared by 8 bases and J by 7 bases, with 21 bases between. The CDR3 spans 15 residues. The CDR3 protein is CASHGGKTGWQPQHF. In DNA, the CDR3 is TGTGCCAGCCATGGGGGTAAGACAGGCTGGCAGCCCCAGCATTTT.

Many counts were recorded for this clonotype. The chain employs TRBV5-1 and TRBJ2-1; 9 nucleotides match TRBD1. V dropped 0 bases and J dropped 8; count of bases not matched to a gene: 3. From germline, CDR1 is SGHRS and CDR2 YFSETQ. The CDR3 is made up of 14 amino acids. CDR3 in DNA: TGCGCCAGCAGCTTGGTGGGACAGGGCCATGAGCAGTTCTTC. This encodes CASSLVGQGHEQFF.

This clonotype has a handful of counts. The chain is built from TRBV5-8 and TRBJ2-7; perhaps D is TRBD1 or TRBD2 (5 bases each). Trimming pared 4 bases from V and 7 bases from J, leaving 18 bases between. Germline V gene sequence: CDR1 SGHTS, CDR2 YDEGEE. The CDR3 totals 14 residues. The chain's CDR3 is CASSARGPPREQYF. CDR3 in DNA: TGTGCCAGCAGCGCGAGGGGCCCCCCGAGGGAGCAGTACTTC.

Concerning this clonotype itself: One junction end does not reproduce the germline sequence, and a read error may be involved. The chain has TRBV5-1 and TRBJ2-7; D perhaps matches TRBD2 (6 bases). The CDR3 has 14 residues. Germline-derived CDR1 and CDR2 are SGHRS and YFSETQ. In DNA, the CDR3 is TGTGCCAGCAGTGAATTGAAGGGAGGCTACGAGCAGTACTTC. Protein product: CASSELKGGYEQYF.